This TCR beta chain is drawn from a study of beta chain features in type 1 diabetes. Study findings and constraints: Researchers cautioned that cDNA sequencing could over-represent cells with high TCR expression. Any HLA effect on TCRB rearrangement was left unresolved by small sub-analyses. Moderately but significantly shorter TCRB CDR3s were found in Type 1 diabetes patients in all four CD4+ subsets.

Expressed TCRB transcripts were sequenced after all isolated RNA was converted to cDNA. Approximately 3.5 million reads was the average for naive, central memory and regulatory T cell samples. The data were produced by immunoSEQ multiplex PCR, yet TCRdb's version contains in-frame clones alone and is incomplete. The repertoire holds 250,000 to 350,000 clones, with 13% to 15% as singletons. This clone showed up just a few times. Its antigen is unidentified. V lost 2 bases, J lost 2 bases, and 0 bases stayed unmatched. Germline V gives CDR1 GTSNPN, CDR2 SVGIG (reference sequence). CDR3 length equals 13 residues.

The sample was naive CD4+ T cells from blood. This rearrangement joins TRBV30 to TRBJ1-5; 7 positions agree with TRBD1. The sequence was collected from a man younger than 40 with type 1 diabetes. This CDR3 is CAWSTGGNQPQHF. In DNA form, the CDR3 reads TGTGCCTGGAGTACAGGGGGCAATCAGCCCCAGCATTTT.